This passage covers 29 T cell receptor beta chains from one sample sequenced in a study of T cells in Graves' hyperthyroidism and ophthalmopathy. Amplification of TCR beta CDR3 regions used RNA as the template. The HTBI set primed first-round TCR CDR3 RT-PCR. TCRdb fed the multiplex PCR reads into MiXCR, producing one record per CDR3 protein. This table holds more than 500,000 distinct CDR3 sequences, about 45% found once. Sequencing was performed on peripheral blood or thyroid tissue (not recorded which). The receptors stem from an adult woman with Graves' disease, either hyperthyroidism or ophthalmopathy (not recorded which).

In this sample, this clonotype turned up many times. This chain joins TRBV11-3 and TRBJ2-7; no firm D call. In germline, CDR1 is SGHNT, CDR2 YENEEA. CDR3 length equals 13 residues. The germline V and J ends were trimmed by 5 bases and 1 base, with 9 bases remaining between them. CDR3 in amino acids: CASSETESYEQYF. The CDR3 nucleotides are TGTGCCAGCAGCGAAACAGAGTCCTACGAGCAGTACTTC.

This rearrangement joins TRBV20-1 to TRBJ2-5, with 13 bases aligning to TRBD2. The trim removed 4 bases at V and 0 bases at J, leaving 8 bases unmatched. Looked up from germline, CDR1 is DFQATT and CDR2 is SNEGSKA (reference sequence). This CDR3 is 17 amino acids long. The CDR3, as DNA: TGCAGTGCTACACCGTGGGGACTAGCGGGGTACCAAGAGACCCAGTACTTC. It yields the protein CSATPWGLAGYQETQYF.

Worth noting for this clonotype: The junction shows a germline mismatch at one end, possibly a read error. The chain couples TRBV25-1 to TRBJ1-2; D remains ambiguous. Germline CDR1 and CDR2: MGHDK and SYGVNS. The CDR3 is 15 amino acids. The CDR3 loop is CAGSFGRLRNYGYTF. In DNA, the CDR3 is TGTGCCGGCAGTTTTGGACGGCTCAGGAACTATGGCTACACCTTC.

At least ten counts were recorded for this clonotype. The rearrangement joins TRBV7-9 to TRBJ2-7; tentatively, D is TRBD1 (6 bases). The CDR3 has 14 amino acids. Germline CDR1 reads SEHNR; CDR2 reads FQNEAQ (reference sequence). Trimming removed 5 bases from V and 2 bases from J, with 13 bases in between. The CDR3 here is CASSTSRGPYEQYF. DNA of the CDR3: TGTGCCAGCAGCACCTCCAGGGGACCCTACGAGCAGTACTTC.

Ten or more counts support this clonotype. The chain employs TRBV7-3 and TRBJ2-2, with TRBD2 matching over 11 bases. This CDR3 comprises 16 residues. Germline CDR1 is SGHTA and CDR2 is FQGTGA. The J segment lost 7 bases and the V segment lost 3 bases, leaving 7 bases of the junction unmatched. CDR3 protein: CASSFTSGSLSGELFF. CDR3 in DNA: TGTGCCAGCAGCTTTACTAGCGGGAGTCTGAGCGGGGAGCTGTTTTTT.

This clonotype was detected many times. V is TRBV15 and J is TRBJ1-5; 7 bases are a match to TRBD1. The V and J ends lost 3 bases and 4 bases, in that order; junction bases with no gene match: 3. This CDR3 is built from 14 residues. Germline V gene lookup returns CDR1 LNHNV and CDR2 YYDKDF (reference sequence). CDR3 amino acids: CATSRTGLNQPQHF. The CDR3 nucleotides read TGTGCCACCAGCAGGACAGGGTTGAATCAGCCCCAGCATTTT.

Comment on this clonotype: The junction departs from the called germline gene at one end, perhaps through a read error. CDR3 protein: CASSSSPRHGQYF. For the CDR3, the DNA is TGTGCCAGCAGTTCATCCCCCCGACACGGGCAGTACTTC. The chain links TRBV10-3 to TRBJ2-7; unclear D gene. The CDR3 has 13 residues. Per germline, CDR1 ENHRY and CDR2 SYGVKD.

The chain joins TRBV24-1 to TRBJ1-6; 8 bases line up with TRBD1. The V segment lost 6 bases and the J segment 8 bases; nucleotides outside the gene matches: 2. CDR1 and CDR2 from the germline V gene are KGHDR and SFDVKD. The CDR3 sequence is 13 residues long. CDR3 residues: CATSSQGDSPLHF. The CDR3 nucleotides are TGTGCCACCAGTTCACAGGGGGATTCACCCCTCCACTTT.

The genes are TRBV25-1 and TRBJ1-1; the match to TRBD1 covers 8 bases. The germline gives CDR1 MGHDK, CDR2 SYGVNS. V lost 4 bases, J lost 4 bases, and 11 bases stayed unmatched. This CDR3 is 16 amino acids long. CDR3 sequence reads: CASSVTGGRGTTEAFF. CDR3 sequence (DNA): TGTGCCAGCAGTGTAACAGGGGGGAGAGGGACCACTGAAGCTTTCTTT.

V is TRBV7-9 and J is TRBJ2-3; 8 positions agree with TRBD2. The CDR3 sequence is 15 residues long. From germline, CDR1 is SEHNR and CDR2 FQNEAQ (reference sequence). J lost 3 bases, V lost 3 bases, and 5 bases had no gene match. CDR3 loop: CASSFASGLTDTQYF. CDR3 DNA: TGTGCCAGCAGCTTCGCTAGCGGGCTGACAGATACGCAGTATTTT.

This clonotype was found many times. The rearrangement joins TRBV6-5 to TRBJ2-3; D possibly corresponds to TRBD2 (5 bases). Trimming removed 8 bases at V and 5 bases at J, with 8 bases between. The CDR3 loop spans 11 amino acids. Germline V gene sequence: CDR1 MNHEY, CDR2 SVGAGI. The CDR3 DNA sequence: TGTGCCAGCGTCAGCGGAGATACGCAGTATTTT. It yields the protein CASVSGDTQYF.

The chain carries TRBV11-2 and TRBJ2-1, with D possibly being TRBD2 (5 bases). There are 14 residues in the CDR3. Germline V gene data show CDR1 as SGHAT and CDR2 as FQNNGV. The germline V and J ends were trimmed by 3 bases and 7 bases, with 13 bases remaining between them. CDR3 protein: CASSFLASGNEQFF. CDR3 DNA: TGTGCCAGCAGCTTTCTGGCCTCGGGGAATGAGCAGTTCTTC.

V gene TRBV7-9 combines with J gene TRBJ1-1, with 8 positions matching TRBD1. CDR1 SEHNR and CDR2 FQNEAQ come from the germline V gene (reference sequence). Trimming took 3 bases from V and 5 from J; bases not matched to a gene: 2. This CDR3 has 13 residues. CDR3 protein: CASSFRTGTEAFF. CDR3 coding DNA: TGTGCCAGCAGCTTTCGGACAGGGACTGAAGCTTTCTTT.

This clonotype was seen a single time. The chain employs TRBV12-3 or TRBV12-4 and TRBJ2-1; tentatively, D is TRBD2 (5 bases). The CDR3 consists of 13 residues. Trimming shortened V by 5 bases and J by 9 bases, and 14 bases separated the two germline ends. The CDR3 nucleotides read TGTGCCAGCAGTGAAGGAGGCAAAGCTGAGCAGTTCTTC. Translated: CASSEGGKAEQFF.

Remarks on this clonotype: One junction end does not reproduce the germline sequence, and a read error may be involved. The chain carries TRBV7-9 and TRBJ2-5; the D is unclear. There are 15 residues in the CDR3. Germline V CDR1 and CDR2: SEHNR, FQNEAQ (reference sequence). This CDR3 is CASSPGLGMMETQYF. In DNA, the CDR3 is TGTGCTAGCAGCCCAGGTTTGGGGATGATGGAGACCCAGTACTTC.

This sequence joins TRBV7-2 and TRBJ2-5, with TRBD2 matching over 8 bases. The germline V gene encodes CDR1 SGHTA and CDR2 FQGNSA. Trimming removed 2 bases from V and 9 bases from J; junction bases left unmatched: 29. The CDR3 is 21 residues long. The CDR3 DNA reads as TGTGCCAGCAGCTTATGGCGGGGGGACGGGCAATTTTCGTATAGCAATCAGCCCCAGTACTTC. It yields the protein CASSLWRGDGQFSYSNQPQYF.

This chain uses TRBV20-1 with TRBJ1-1; TRBD1 might be the D (5 bases). CDR3 size: 16 residues. V dropped 0 bases and J dropped 3 bases, with 17 bases sitting between them. The V gene's germline CDR1 is DFQATT and CDR2 SNEGSKA (reference sequence). The CDR3 spells CSARDAGGRRYTEAFF. In DNA form, the CDR3 reads TGCAGTGCTAGAGATGCCGGGGGAAGGCGATACACTGAAGCTTTCTTT.

The V call is TRBV10-3, the J call TRBJ2-7; D not resolved. From germline, CDR1 is ENHRY and CDR2 SYGVKD. V lost 0 bases and J 5 bases, leaving 8 bases between the germline ends. The CDR3 loop spans 13 amino acids. The CDR3 loop is CAISESFGNEQYF. The CDR3 DNA is TGTGCCATCAGTGAGTCGTTTGGTAACGAGCAGTACTTC.

The V and J genes are TRBV29-1 and TRBJ2-2, with 9 nucleotides matching TRBD2. This CDR3 is 15 amino acids long. The V and J ends lost 2 bases and 1 base, in that order; junction bases with no gene match: 2. Germline V gives CDR1 SQVTM, CDR2 ANQGSEA. DNA for the CDR3: TGCAGCGTTGAACTAGCGGGGTTGAACACCGGGGAGCTGTTTTTT. Its translation is CSVELAGLNTGELFF.

This chain joins TRBV9 and TRBJ1-5, with D perhaps matching TRBD1 (6 bases). V was shortened by 7 bases and J by 7 bases, with 24 bases between the two germline ends. The CDR3 length is 16 residues. Germline V lookup: CDR1 SGDLS, CDR2 YYNGEE. The CDR3 is CASSVPGSGVGQPQHF. The DNA for the CDR3 is TGTGCCAGCTCAGTCCCGGGCTCAGGGGTGGGGCAGCCCCAGCATTTT.

This clonotype came up many times. This chain links TRBV5-5 with TRBJ2-5; 7 nucleotides align to TRBD1. Germline loops: CDR1 SGHKS, CDR2 YYEKEE (reference sequence). The length of the CDR3 is 16 residues. J gave up 2 bases and V 4 bases, and 11 bases lay outside the gene matches. CDR3 DNA sequence: TGTGCCAGCAGCCGATTTTGGGACAGAGCTCAAGAGACCCAGTACTTC. Translation gives CASSRFWDRAQETQYF.

This clonotype was seen more than once but under ten times. The chain uses TRBV3-1 and TRBJ2-7, with TRBD2 identical over 7 bases. The V and J ends lost 1 base and 3 bases, in that order; junction bases with no gene match: 9. Germline V gene sequence: CDR1 LGHDT, CDR2 YNNKEL (reference sequence). The CDR3 spans 16 residues. The CDR3 coding sequence is TGTGCCAGCAGCCAAGCCCGGGTGGGGAGGGTCTACGAGCAGTACTTC. Its protein is CASSQARVGRVYEQYF.

Comment on this clonotype: A much larger clonotype is one base distant, so this may be a read error. Given the absence of the conserved phenylalanine or tryptophan at the CDR3 end, a read error is likely. CDR3 loop: CASSQDRERLNTEAFL. The CDR3 nucleotides are TGCGCCAGCAGCCAAGACCGGGAAAGATTGAACACTGAAGCTTTCCTT. V gene TRBV7-9 combines with J gene TRBJ1-1; D is unresolved. The CDR3 sequence is 16 residues long. Per germline, CDR1 SEHNR and CDR2 FQNEAQ (reference sequence).

The table lists this clonotype with many counts. V and J are TRBV7-6 and TRBJ1-1; D unclear. Looked up from germline, CDR1 is SGHVS and CDR2 is FNYEAQ. The V and J ends lost 1 base and 1 base respectively, with 7 bases between them. This CDR3 is built from 14 residues. CDR3 amino acids: CASSLVVGNTEAFF. The DNA for the CDR3 is TGTGCCAGCAGCTTAGTCGTGGGGAACACTGAAGCTTTCTTT.

There are many counts of this clonotype. The chain links TRBV11-2 to TRBJ2-7, with 8 bases matching TRBD1. Germline CDR1 and CDR2: SGHAT and FQNNGV. The CDR3 is 13 amino acids. The V and J ends lost 3 bases and 5 bases, in that order; junction bases with no gene match: 3. Written as DNA, the CDR3 is TGTGCCAGCAGCTTGGGACAGGTGAACGAGCAGTACTTC. Its translation is CASSLGQVNEQYF.

This clonotype was seen a handful of times. The J gene is TRBJ2-3, the V gene TRBV2; no clear D. Looked up from germline, CDR1 is SNHLY and CDR2 is FYNNEI. The CDR3 consists of 12 residues. V dropped 5 bases and J dropped 4 bases, with 7 bases sitting between them. The CDR3 loop reads CASSQSPDTQYF. CDR3 DNA sequence: TGTGCCAGCAGTCAGAGCCCAGATACGCAGTATTTT.

This clonotype has ten or more counts. The V and J genes are TRBV29-1 and TRBJ1-2, with TRBD1 as a possible D gene (5 bases). Germline loops: CDR1 SQVTM, CDR2 ANQGSEA. There are 12 residues in the CDR3. Trimming left V 7 bases short and J 6 bases short, with 15 bases between. The CDR3 nucleotides read TGCAGCGGCAGGGTGCTGAGGAATGGCTACACCTTC. Amino acid sequence: CSGRVLRNGYTF.

V and J are TRBV4-1 and TRBJ1-1, with D possibly TRBD1 on 6 matching bases. The length of the CDR3 is 14 residues. V was shortened by 9 bases and J by 7 bases, with 21 bases between the two germline ends. Germline CDR1 is MGHRA and CDR2 is YSYEKL. Written as DNA, the CDR3 is TGCGCCAGAATAGCTGGCCCCGGGACACATGAAGCTTTCTTT. It specifies CARIAGPGTHEAFF.

This clonotype has more than one count but fewer than ten. Just one base apart from a much larger clone, this may be a read error. V gene TRBV5-1 combines with J gene TRBJ1-5; maybe TRBD1 (5 bases). Trimming took 2 bases from V and 3 from J, leaving 12 bases between them. CDR1 is SGHRS and CDR2 is YFSETQ in the germline V gene. The CDR3 sequence is 15 residues long. CDR3 protein: CASSFGAGNNQPQHF. The DNA of the CDR3 is TGCGCCAGCAGCTTCGGGGCAGGAAACAATCAGCCCCAGCATTTT.